Listed here are 18 T cell receptor beta chains from one sample, sequenced in a study of human T cells and chemical hapten exposure. A single record per CDR3 protein comes from TCRdb applying MiXCR to the RACE reads. The sample contains about 35,000 distinct CDR3 sequences, around 12% of which appear only once. The time point here: pre-sensitization, week 0. Treatment of the sample: therapeutic diphenylcyclopropenone sensitization with weekly scalp DPC. The authors' total RNA extraction used unfractionated whole blood. The source was whole blood, collected in connection with sensitization to the hapten diphenylcyclopropenone (DPC). The receptors originated from a woman aged 35 to 49 with alopecia areata. Some clones in this sample may be carry-over from other donors' samples.

This clonotype was counted ten times or more. The chain joins TRBV11-2 to TRBJ2-1; 11 bases fit TRBD2. Trimming at V came to 4 bases and at J to 7 bases, leaving 6 bases not matched to a gene. Germline V CDR1 and CDR2: SGHAT, FQNNGV. The CDR3 consists of 15 residues. CDR3 in DNA: TGTGCCAGCAGCTACGGACTAGCGGGTCAGAATGAGCAGTTCTTC. Its protein product is CASSYGLAGQNEQFF.

The chain carries TRBV20-1 and TRBJ2-3, with TRBD2 matching 15 bases. With V trimmed by 7 bases and J by 10 bases, 9 bases remained unmatched. The CDR3 extends over 14 amino acids. Germline values: CDR1 DFQATT, CDR2 SNEGSKA (reference sequence). CDR3 sequence: CSGRTSGGEGAQYF. DNA for the CDR3: TGCAGTGGTAGGACTAGCGGGGGGGAAGGTGCGCAGTATTTT.

This clonotype was detected only a few times. V is TRBV28 and J is TRBJ1-1; D perhaps matches TRBD1 (6 bases). Per germline, CDR1 MDHEN and CDR2 SYDVKM. The CDR3 contains 14 residues. Trimming left V 10 bases short and J 0 bases short, with 15 bases between. This CDR3 reads CATYWGPMNTEAFF. CDR3 DNA: TGTGCCACCTACTGGGGGCCAATGAACACTGAAGCTTTCTTT. The entire variable domain, with the rest obtained from reference TRBV28 and TRBJ1-1, is as follows: DVKVTQSSRYLVKRTGEKVFLECVQDMDHENMFWYRQDPGLGLRLIYFSYDVKMKEKGDIPEGYSVSREKKERFSLILESASTNQTSMYLCATYWGPMNTEAFFGQGTRLTVV.

This clonotype was seen at least ten times. The chain carries TRBV20-1 and TRBJ2-2; TRBD1 is a possible D gene (5 bases). CDR1 and CDR2 (germline): DFQATT, SNEGSKA (reference sequence). V was shortened by 0 bases and J by 4 bases, with 9 bases between the two germline ends. The CDR3 has 14 residues. CDR3 coding DNA: TGCAGTGCTAGAGATGCAGGGATCACCGGGGAGCTGTTTTTT. Amino acids: CSARDAGITGELFF.

The sample holds a few counts of this clonotype. The chain recombines TRBV14 with TRBJ1-4; D gene unclear. The CDR3 has 15 amino acids. V dropped 0 bases and J dropped 14 bases, with 19 bases sitting between them. The germline gives CDR1 SGHDN, CDR2 FVKESK. The CDR3 DNA sequence: TGTGCCAGCAGCCAAGATCCGATCGGACGCGGCGGGCTGTTTTTT. Translating gives CASSQDPIGRGGLFF.

This clonotype has at least ten counts. The V and J genes are TRBV7-8 and TRBJ2-1, with 7 bases identical to TRBD1. With 4 bases clipped from V and 2 bases from J, the junction kept 5 bases outside the gene matches. This CDR3 has 15 residues. In germline, CDR1 is SGHVS, CDR2 FQNEAQ. CDR3 amino acids: CASSSRQGPYNEQFF. CDR3 nucleotide sequence: TGTGCCAGCAGCTCTCGACAGGGACCCTACAATGAGCAGTTCTTC. Combining the CDR3 with reference TRBV7-8 and TRBJ2-1 gives the whole variable domain GAGVSQSPRYKVAKRGQDVALRCDPISGHVSLFWYQQALGQGPEFLTYFQNEAQLDKSGLPSDRFFAERPEGSVSTLKIQRTQQEDSAVYLCASSSRQGPYNEQFFGPGTRLTVL.

This clonotype was seen repeatedly, ten times or more. This chain joins TRBV11-2 and TRBJ1-6; D unresolved. The germline V gene encodes CDR1 SGHAT and CDR2 FQNNGV. Between the trimmed V and J ends, which lost 1 base and 3 bases, there was a span of 10 bases. This CDR3 has 16 residues. CDR3 sequence: CASSLAATIYNSPLHF. The CDR3 bases are TGTGCCAGCAGCTTAGCGGCCACCATCTATAATTCACCCCTCCACTTT. Complete variable domain (other parts from reference TRBV11-2 and TRBJ1-6): EAGVAQSPRYKIIEKRQSVAFWCNPISGHATLYWYQQILGQGPKLLIQFQNNGVVDDSQLPKDRFSAERLKGVDSTLKIQPAKLEDSAVYLCASSLAATIYNSPLHFGNGTRLTVT.

The rearrangement links TRBV29-1 to TRBJ2-6; D unresolved. The CDR3 covers 16 residues. Germline lookup yields CDR1 SQVTM and CDR2 ANQGSEA. V lost 6 bases and J lost 1, with 16 bases in between. The CDR3 is CSVGSLGPSGANVLTF. CDR3 bases: TGCAGCGTCGGTTCCCTAGGGCCATCTGGGGCCAACGTCCTGACTTTC.

V and J are TRBV11-2 and TRBJ2-7; the D gene is possibly TRBD2 (5 bases). Trimming removed 5 bases at V and 1 base at J, with 15 bases between. Germline V gives CDR1 SGHAT, CDR2 FQNNGV. CDR3 length: 15 residues. DNA for the CDR3: TGTGCCAGCAGCCTGGAGGCAGGTTTGTCCTACGAGCAGTACTTC. Translating gives CASSLEAGLSYEQYF.

This clonotype has ten or more counts. The chain is built from TRBV7-2 and TRBJ2-1; maybe TRBD2 (6 bases). Per the germline V gene, CDR1 is SGHTA and CDR2 is FQGNSA. The V gene lost 5 bases and the J gene lost 4 bases, with 18 bases spanning the gap. The CDR3 sequence is 16 residues long. CDR3 nucleotide sequence: TGTGCCAGCAGCATTTGGGGGGACGTCAAGTACAATGAGCAGTTCTTC. Translating gives CASSIWGDVKYNEQFF.

This clonotype has ten or more counts. V gene TRBV20-1 combines with J gene TRBJ1-2, with D uncertain. With 5 bases removed from V and 0 bases from J, the gap between germline ends came to 16 bases. The CDR3 covers 15 residues. The germline V gene has CDR1 DFQATT and CDR2 SNEGSKA (reference sequence). The CDR3 is CSAGGFTGANYGYTF. The CDR3 nucleotides read TGCAGTGCTGGAGGATTCACTGGGGCTAACTATGGCTACACCTTC.

This clonotype occurred many times. The chain couples TRBV10-3 to TRBJ2-5, with TRBD2 identical over 7 bases. The CDR3 has 13 amino acids. V lost 4 bases, J lost 5 bases, and 4 bases stayed unmatched. CDR1 ENHRY and CDR2 SYGVKD come from the germline V gene. The CDR3 DNA is TGTGCCATCAGTGTCAGCGGGACGGAGACCCAGTACTTC. Amino acids: CAISVSGTETQYF.

This clonotype has at least ten counts. The chain carries TRBV2 and TRBJ2-1; the D is unclear. This CDR3 comprises 11 residues. The V gene's germline CDR1 is SNHLY and CDR2 FYNNEI. The germline V and J ends were trimmed by 7 bases and 3 bases, with 4 bases remaining between them. Here the CDR3 reads CASKDYNEQFF. The CDR3, as DNA: TGTGCCAGCAAGGACTACAATGAGCAGTTCTTC.

This clonotype was recorded at least ten times. The chain carries TRBV7-9 and TRBJ2-5; TRBD2 matches at 12 bases. This CDR3 has 17 residues. V shed 3 bases, J shed 2 bases, and the junction held 7 bases outside the gene matches. CDR1 SEHNR and CDR2 FQNEAQ come from the germline V gene (reference sequence). CDR3 DNA: TGTGCCAGCAGCTTTGACGGACTAGCGGGGCCTCAAGAGACCCAGTACTTC. This sequence encodes CASSFDGLAGPQETQYF.

This clonotype was detected only a few times. J is TRBJ1-1 and V is TRBV4-1; D perhaps matches TRBD1 (5 bases). Germline-derived CDR1 and CDR2 are MGHRA and YSYEKL. The CDR3 covers 18 residues. Deletions cut 3 bases from V and 0 bases from J, with 20 bases between. CDR3 residues: CASSHPRTGTGMNTEAFF. The CDR3 nucleotides read TGCGCCAGCAGCCACCCCCGGACCGGGACTGGCATGAACACTGAAGCTTTCTTT.

This clonotype has more than one count but fewer than ten. V and J are TRBV24-1 and TRBJ2-6, with D tentatively TRBD2 (6 bases). The CDR3 totals 16 residues. Trimming shortened V by 3 bases and J by 0 bases, and 8 bases separated the two germline ends. Germline assignment: CDR1 KGHDR and CDR2 SFDVKD. The CDR3 spells CATSDPGGSGANVLTF. The CDR3 nucleotides are TGTGCCACCAGTGATCCCGGGGGCTCTGGGGCCAACGTCCTGACTTTC.

This rearrangement joins TRBV6-2 or TRBV6-3 to TRBJ1-1; D ambiguous. Germline loops: CDR1 MNHEY, CDR2 SVGEGT. There are 13 residues in the CDR3. V shed 4 bases and J shed 9 bases, with 15 bases lying between them. CDR3 bases: TGTGCCAGCAGTTTTCCGGGAACATTCCAAGCTTTCTTT. Encoded protein: CASSFPGTFQAFF.

This clonotype was seen at least ten times. This chain links TRBV7-8 with TRBJ1-1; 8 nucleotides align to TRBD1. The CDR3 spans 17 residues. Per germline, CDR1 SGHVS and CDR2 FQNEAQ. The V and J ends lost 7 bases and 3 bases, in that order; junction bases with no gene match: 16. CDR3 region: CASTNDRGIVSDTEAFF. CDR3 in DNA: TGTGCCAGCACCAATGACAGGGGTATTGTTTCGGACACTGAAGCTTTCTTT.